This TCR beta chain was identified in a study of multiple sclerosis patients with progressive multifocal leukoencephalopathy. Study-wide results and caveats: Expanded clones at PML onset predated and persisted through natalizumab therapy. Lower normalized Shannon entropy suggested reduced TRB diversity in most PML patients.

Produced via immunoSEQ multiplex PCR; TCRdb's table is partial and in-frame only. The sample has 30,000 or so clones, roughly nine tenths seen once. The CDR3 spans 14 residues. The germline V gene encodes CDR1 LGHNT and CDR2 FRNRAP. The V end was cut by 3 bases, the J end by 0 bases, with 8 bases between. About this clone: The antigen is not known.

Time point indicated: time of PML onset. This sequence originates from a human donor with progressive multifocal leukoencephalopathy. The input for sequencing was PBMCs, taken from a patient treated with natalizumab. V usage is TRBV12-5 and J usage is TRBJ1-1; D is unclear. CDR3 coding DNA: TGTGCTAGTGGTTTAGTCAGGCTGAACACTGAAGCTTTCTTT. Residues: CASGLVRLNTEAFF.